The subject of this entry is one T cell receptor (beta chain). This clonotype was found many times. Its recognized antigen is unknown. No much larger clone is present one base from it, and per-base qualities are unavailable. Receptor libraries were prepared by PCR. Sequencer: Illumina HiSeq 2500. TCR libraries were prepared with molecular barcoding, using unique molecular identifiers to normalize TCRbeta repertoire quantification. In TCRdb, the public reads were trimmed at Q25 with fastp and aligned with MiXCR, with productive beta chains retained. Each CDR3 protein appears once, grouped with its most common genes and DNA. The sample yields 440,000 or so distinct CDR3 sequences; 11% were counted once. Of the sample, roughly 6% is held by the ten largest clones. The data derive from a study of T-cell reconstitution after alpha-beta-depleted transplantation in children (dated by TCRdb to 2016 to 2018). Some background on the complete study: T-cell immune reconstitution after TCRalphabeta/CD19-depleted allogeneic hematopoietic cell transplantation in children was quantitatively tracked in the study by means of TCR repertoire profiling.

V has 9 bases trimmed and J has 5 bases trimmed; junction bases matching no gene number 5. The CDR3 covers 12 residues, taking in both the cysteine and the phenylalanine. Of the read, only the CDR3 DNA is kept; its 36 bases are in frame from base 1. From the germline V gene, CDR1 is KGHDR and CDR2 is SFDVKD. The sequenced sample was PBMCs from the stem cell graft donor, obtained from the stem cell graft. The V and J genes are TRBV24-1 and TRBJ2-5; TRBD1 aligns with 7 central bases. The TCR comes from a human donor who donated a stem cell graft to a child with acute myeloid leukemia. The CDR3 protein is CATRTGEETQYF. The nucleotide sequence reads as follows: TGTGCCACCCGAACAGGGGAGGAGACCCAGTACTTC.